This T cell receptor gamma chain was obtained from a study of Vδ1+ human thymocytes. Whole-study findings and limits: Highly polyclonal TRG and TRD repertoires with Gaussian CDR3 length distributions appeared in thymus.

RNA was extracted from the cells and then reverse transcribed. Pooled V-gene forward primers with one constant-region reverse primer generated the CDR3 amplicons by multiplex PCR. TCRdb re-called the multiplex PCR reads through CATT. The sample has tens of thousands of gamma-chain clones; approximately 14% are singletons. Worth noting for this clone: Its specificity is unknown. Additional DNA sequences in this sample encode the identical CDR3.

The CDR3 covers 13 residues. The germline gives CDR1 EGSTGY, CDR2 YDSYTSSV. The ends lost 6 bases at V and 2 bases at J; junction bases unmatched: 7. The sequence derives from a child under two years old who had congenital heart surgery. Sequenced sample: Vdelta1+ gamma-delta thymocytes from the thymus. The subset: FACS-sorted CD3+ TCRalphabeta- TCRVdelta1+ TCRVdelta2- thymocytes. The V and J genes are TRGV4 and TRGJ1 or TRGJ2. CDR3 bases: TGTGCCACCTGGAATCCCGATTATTATAAGAAACTCTTT. This encodes CATWNPDYYKKLF.